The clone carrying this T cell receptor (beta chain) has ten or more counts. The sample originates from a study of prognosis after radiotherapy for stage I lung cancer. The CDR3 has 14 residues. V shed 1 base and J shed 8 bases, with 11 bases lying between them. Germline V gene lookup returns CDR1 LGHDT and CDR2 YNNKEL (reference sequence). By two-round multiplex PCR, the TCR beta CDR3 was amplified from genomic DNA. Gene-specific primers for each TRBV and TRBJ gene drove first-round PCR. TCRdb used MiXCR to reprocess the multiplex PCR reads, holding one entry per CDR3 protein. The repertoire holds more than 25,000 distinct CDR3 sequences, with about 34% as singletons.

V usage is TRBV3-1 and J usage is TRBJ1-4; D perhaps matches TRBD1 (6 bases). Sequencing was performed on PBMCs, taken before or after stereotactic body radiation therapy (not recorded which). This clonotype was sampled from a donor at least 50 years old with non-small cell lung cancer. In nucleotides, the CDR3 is TGTGCCAGCAGCCAAGGCGCAGGGGTGGAAAAACTGTTTTTT. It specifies CASSQGAGVEKLFF. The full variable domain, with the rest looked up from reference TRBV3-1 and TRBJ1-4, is DTAVSQTPKYLVTQMGNDKSIKCEQNLGHDTMYWYKQDSKKFLKIMFSYNNKELIINETVPNRFSPKSPDKAHLNLHINSLELGDSAVYFCASSQGAGVEKLFFGSGTQLSVL.